The subject of this entry is one T cell receptor (beta chain). The entry originates in a study of shared clonotypes between healthy human individuals. Every subset had its genomic DNA shared out evenly among several immunoSEQ plates. TCRdb keeps only in-frame clones here, not all; method: immunoSEQ multiplex PCR. The table lists 1,400,000 or so clones, around 98.5% of them singletons. The CDR3 is made up of 15 amino acids. V trimming: 3 bases; J trimming: 2 bases; junction bases outside the gene matches: 3. Germline CDR1 is MDHEN and CDR2 is SYDVKM. This receptor was obtained from a man aged 30-40 years in good health. The J gene is TRBJ1-5, the V gene TRBV28, with TRBD1 identical over 8 bases. The sequencing input was naive CD4+ T cells sorted from blood. The subset here: CD45RA+ positively selected. The CDR3 here is CASSFGQGRNQPQHF. In DNA, the CDR3 is TGTGCCAGCAGTTTCGGACAGGGCCGCAATCAGCCCCAGCATTTT.